A selection of T cell receptor beta chains follows, all from one sample in a study of blood T cell repertoires in COVID-19. Profiling relied on immunoSEQ multiplex PCR, and the TCRdb table lists in-frame clones only, not all of them. The table has 410,000 or so clones, roughly 90% seen once; the top ten hold approximately 1.5%. Material for sequencing was peripheral blood. These receptors came from a woman in her thirties or forties with COVID-19, enrolled during active disease. Both conserved end residues are part of each CDR3. Each record gives: D gene, clone size, J gene, V gene, CDR3 protein, CDR3 DNA. D genes are given only for firm matches. Size is omitted from some rows. Given values are once, few, many or a class for expanded clones.

- | - | TRBJ2-2 | TRBV7-3 | CASSFGAVNTGELFF | TGTGCCAGCAGCTTCGGAGCGGTGAACACCGGGGAGCTGTTTTTT
TRBD2 | - | TRBJ2-1 | TRBV7-7 | CASSFSGGASPREQFF | TGTGCTAGCAGTTTTAGCGGGGGGGCCTCCCCGCGAGAGCAGTTCTTC
TRBD1 | - | TRBJ2-3 | TRBV9 | CASSVQQGGTDTQYF | TGTGCCAGCAGCGTACAACAGGGGGGCACAGATACGCAGTATTTT
TRBD1 | - | TRBJ1-2 | TRBV28 | CASMRGGVYGYTF | TGTGCCAGCATGCGAGGGGGCGTCTATGGCTACACCTTC
TRBD1 | few | TRBJ1-4 | TRBV7-6 | CASSLGGPGQGEKLFF | TGTGCCAGCAGCCTAGGGGGCCCGGGTCAGGGTGAAAAACTGTTTTTT
TRBD1 | - | TRBJ1-1 | TRBV24-1 | CATRTGTGGLGTEAFF | TGTGCCACCAGAACCGGGACAGGGGGTTTGGGCACTGAAGCTTTCTTT
- | - | TRBJ1-1 | TRBV28 | CASSLGWALRGNTEAFF | TGTGCCAGCAGTTTAGGTTGGGCCCTTCGGGGGAACACTGAAGCTTTCTTT
TRBD1 | - | TRBJ2-1 | TRBV6-5 | CASTERWQGVREQFF | TGTGCCAGCACCGAACGATGGCAGGGGGTGCGTGAGCAGTTCTTC
TRBD2 | - | TRBJ2-3 | TRBV7-2 | CASSLFAGGRISTDTQYF | TGTGCCAGCAGCTTATTTGCGGGGGGCCGTATTAGCACAGATACGCAGTATTTT
- | - | TRBJ1-2 | TRBV4-1 | CASSQPAEGGRNYGYTF | TGCGCCAGCAGCCAACCCGCCGAGGGGGGGCGCAACTATGGCTACACCTTC
- | - | TRBJ2-2 | TRBV7-2 | CASSSGANTGELFF | TGTGCCAGCAGCTCCGGGGCGAACACCGGGGAGCTGTTTTTT
TRBD2 | - | TRBJ2-5 | TRBV4-1 | CASSQDGSGGRETQYF | TGCGCCAGCAGCCAAGATGGGTCGGGCGGGAGAGAGACCCAGTACTTC
- | - | TRBJ2-1 | TRBV12-3/TRBV12-4 | CASSFGGYNEQFF | TGTGCCAGCAGTTTCGGAGGCTACAATGAGCAGTTCTTC
TRBD1 | - | TRBJ1-1 | TRBV6-5 | CATTGAVTFF | TGTGCCACCACAGGGGCGGTAACTTTCTTT
TRBD1 | - | TRBJ2-1 | TRBV27 | CASRKDRGTSYNEQFF | TGTGCCAGCAGGAAGGACAGGGGGACATCCTACAATGAGCAGTTCTTC
- | - | TRBJ1-3 | TRBV28 | CASSSTLVGGSRNTIYF | TGTGCCAGCAGTTCAACGCTAGTAGGGGGATCTCGAAACACCATATATTTT
- | - | TRBJ1-2 | TRBV28 | CASSLPAVDGQFRYGYTF | TGTGCCAGCAGTTTACCAGCAGTAGATGGACAGTTTCGCTATGGCTACACCTTC
- | once | TRBJ2-3 | TRBV5-4 | CASSLGTDPSTDTQYF | TGTGCCAGCAGCTTGGGGACAGACCCGAGCACAGATACGCAGTATTTT
TRBD2 | few | TRBJ2-1 | TRBV19 | CASSKPTGTSGRGSSYNEQFF | TGTGCCAGTAGTAAACCTACTGGCACTAGCGGGAGGGGTAGCTCCTACAATGAGCAGTTCTTC
- | few | TRBJ2-3 | TRBV19 | CATTPTSTDTQYF | TGTGCCACCACCCCTACTAGCACAGATACGCAGTATTTT
- | - | TRBJ1-6 | TRBV7-8 | CASSLEPGYNSPLHF | TGTGCCAGCAGCTTAGAGCCAGGCTATAATTCACCCCTCCACTTT
TRBD2 | - | TRBJ2-2 | TRBV27 | CASSPSTSGSTGELFF | TGTGCCAGCAGCCCCTCTACTAGCGGGAGCACCGGGGAGCTGTTTTTT
- | - | TRBJ2-1 | TRBV9 | CASSVVEAGTSYNEQFF | TGTGCCAGCAGCGTAGTGGAAGCGGGGACATCCTACAATGAGCAGTTCTTC
- | once | TRBJ1-1 | TRBV10-3 | CAISPRRGVQNTEAFF | TGTGCCATCAGTCCACGCAGGGGCGTTCAAAACACTGAAGCTTTCTTT
- | - | TRBJ2-2 | TRBV4-3 | CASSQERPAPLNTGELFF | TGCGCCAGCAGCCAAGAGAGGCCAGCCCCATTGAACACCGGGGAGCTGTTTTTT
- | - | TRBJ2-1 | TRBV5-8 | CASSPRLDLSLIVDEQFF | TGTGCCAGCAGCCCCCGATTGGACTTGAGCCTAATTGTGGATGAGCAGTTCTTC
TRBD1 | - | TRBJ1-5 | TRBV19 | CASSDRGPPTPQHF | TGTGCCAGTAGCGACAGGGGACCCCCCACCCCCCAGCATTTT
TRBD1 | - | TRBJ2-1 | TRBV5-1 | CASSLGTGGVGNEQFF | TGCGCCAGCAGCTTAGGGACAGGGGGCGTAGGTAATGAGCAGTTCTTC
TRBD2 | once | TRBJ2-3 | TRBV5-1 | CASSLAGRADTQYF | TGCGCCAGCAGCTTGGCCGGGAGGGCAGATACGCAGTATTTT
- | - | TRBJ1-1 | TRBV19 | CASSIPGGEAFF | TGTGCCAGTAGTATCCCCGGAGGAGAGGCTTTCTTT
- | - | TRBJ1-1 | TRBV19 | CASRLGLANTEAFF | TGTGCCAGTAGATTGGGACTCGCGAACACTGAAGCTTTCTTT
- | - | TRBJ2-7 | TRBV19 | CASSNRGGGYEQYF | TGTGCCAGTAGTAACCGGGGAGGCGGCTACGAGCAGTACTTC
- | - | TRBJ1-5 | TRBV6-2/TRBV6-3 | CASSYGQVSNQPQHF | TGTGCCAGCAGTTACGGGCAAGTTAGCAATCAGCCCCAGCATTTT
- | - | TRBJ1-5 | TRBV5-1 | CASREGRGDNQPQHF | TGCGCTAGCAGGGAGGGTCGAGGCGACAATCAGCCCCAGCATTTT
- | - | TRBJ1-5 | TRBV10-3 | CAISQGSVNQPQHF | TGTGCCATCAGCCAGGGGTCGGTTAATCAGCCCCAGCATTTT
- | - | TRBJ2-7 | TRBV2 | CASGTLFRGNYEQYF | TGTGCCAGCGGTACTTTGTTCAGGGGAAACTACGAGCAGTACTTC
- | - | TRBJ2-7 | TRBV2 | CASRTPRRIYEQYF | TGTGCCAGCAGGACCCCCAGGCGAATCTACGAGCAGTACTTC
- | - | TRBJ2-7 | TRBV20-1 | CSASLVASYEQYF | TGCAGTGCTAGTTTAGTAGCGTCCTACGAGCAGTACTTC
- | - | TRBJ1-4 | TRBV5-6 | CASSLIGSKLFF | TGTGCCAGCAGCTTGATCGGGAGTAAACTGTTTTTT
TRBD2 | - | TRBJ2-7 | TRBV29-1 | CSVGGLAGGNSYEQYF | TGCAGCGTTGGGGGACTAGCGGGGGGAAACTCCTACGAGCAGTACTTC
- | - | TRBJ1-2 | TRBV28 | CASSSDNRRGGGYTF | TGTGCCAGCAGTTCCGACAACCGGCGGGGGGGTGGCTACACCTTC
- | - | TRBJ1-1 | TRBV5-3 | CARSVEGITEAFF | TGTGCCAGAAGTGTGGAGGGTATCACTGAAGCTTTCTTT
TRBD1 | - | TRBJ1-2 | TRBV28 | CASSTDRGNYGYTF | TGTGCCAGCAGTACGGACAGGGGAAACTATGGCTACACCTTC
TRBD2 | - | TRBJ2-3 | TRBV19 | CASSKLAGGDTQYF | TGTGCCAGTAGTAAACTAGCGGGGGGAGATACGCAGTATTTT
TRBD1 | few | TRBJ1-5 | TRBV19 | CASSAQGGNQPQHF | TGTGCCAGTAGTGCACAGGGGGGTAATCAGCCCCAGCATTTT
- | - | TRBJ1-2 | TRBV4-1 | CASSQGLIGGWYGYTF | TGCGCCAGCAGCCAAGGCCTCATAGGAGGGTGGTATGGCTACACCTTC
TRBD1 | - | TRBJ1-2 | TRBV10-3 | CAISESTPGQGAIGYGYTF | TGTGCCATCAGTGAGTCGACTCCGGGACAGGGGGCGATCGGATATGGCTACACCTTC
- | - | TRBJ1-5 | TRBV6-5 | CASNDPLGPQHF | TGTGCCAGCAACGACCCCCTAGGGCCCCAGCATTTT
TRBD1 | once | TRBJ1-1 | TRBV10-3 | CAISEDRGGGVTEAFF | TGTGCCATCAGTGAGGACAGGGGGGGAGGTGTTACTGAAGCTTTCTTT
- | - | TRBJ1-1 | TRBV3-1/TRBV3-2 | CASSQQGRNTEAFF | TGTGCCAGCAGCCAACAGGGGAGGAACACTGAAGCTTTCTTT
- | - | TRBJ1-1 | TRBV7-9 | CASSFLKGVNTEAFF | TGTGCCAGCAGCTTTCTTAAGGGGGTGAACACTGAAGCTTTCTTT
TRBD1 | - | TRBJ1-5 | TRBV27 | CASSTDRVQPQHF | TGTGCCAGCAGTACGGACAGGGTTCAGCCCCAGCATTTT
- | - | TRBJ1-4 | TRBV28 | CASSSTWTEDWRTNEKLFF | TGTGCCAGCAGCTCCACCTGGACGGAGGATTGGCGGACTAATGAAAAACTGTTTTTT